This T cell receptor (beta chain) was sequenced for a study of cytomegalovirus exposure and HLA in healthy donors. Broader study findings: Highly shared variants forming one cluster were likely a sequencing artifact. From TCR beta sequences, most subjects' HLA-A and HLA-B alleles were reportedly predicted accurately.

Vbeta (60) and Jbeta (13) primers were used in the PCR. Using immunoSEQ multiplex PCR, the repertoire was profiled, and TCRdb retains in-frame clones only, with some absent. This table has around 150,000 clones, 65% to 80% appearing once. Points on this clone: What it binds is unknown.

The CDR3 is made up of 13 amino acids. Looked up from germline, CDR1 is SGHDN and CDR2 is FVKESK. Unmatched junction bases numbered 3, after V lost 4 bases and J lost 6 bases. The specimen sequenced was PBMCs. The sequence came from a male donor in good health and CMV-seronegative. The rearrangement links TRBV14 to TRBJ2-7; 10 bases line up with TRBD2. The CDR3 DNA reads as TGTGCCAGCAGCCGCACTAGCGGGACCGAGCAGTACTTC. It translates to CASSRTSGTEQYF. The full variable domain, rest sourced from reference TRBV14 and TRBJ2-7, is EAGVTQFPSHSVIEKGQTVTLRCDPISGHDNLYWYRRVMGKEIKFLLHFVKESKQDESGMPNNRFLAERTGGTYSTLKVQPAELEDSGVYFCASSRTSGTEQYFGPGTRLTVT.